Reported below is one TCR beta chain. An end of the junction does not agree with germline; a read error may underlie this. The sample is drawn from a study of early T cells in non-severe SARS-CoV-2 infection. From the 5' RACE reads, TCRdb called clonotypes with MiXCR, one entry per CDR3 protein. The sample carries over 55,000 distinct CDR3 sequences, about 9.3% recorded once. Germline CDR1 is MGHRA and CDR2 is YSYEKL. The CDR3 runs to 13 residues. The receptor was derived from an adult who was a healthcare worker with PCR-confirmed SARS-CoV-2 infection or an uninfected control (not recorded which). The sequenced material came from whole blood. The chain links TRBV4-1 to TRBJ2-2; D could derive from TRBD1 or TRBD2 (5 bases each). The CDR3 nucleotides are TGCGCCAGCAGCCAGCCTGGGGCCGGGGAGCTGTCTTTT. Translation gives CASSQPGAGELSF.